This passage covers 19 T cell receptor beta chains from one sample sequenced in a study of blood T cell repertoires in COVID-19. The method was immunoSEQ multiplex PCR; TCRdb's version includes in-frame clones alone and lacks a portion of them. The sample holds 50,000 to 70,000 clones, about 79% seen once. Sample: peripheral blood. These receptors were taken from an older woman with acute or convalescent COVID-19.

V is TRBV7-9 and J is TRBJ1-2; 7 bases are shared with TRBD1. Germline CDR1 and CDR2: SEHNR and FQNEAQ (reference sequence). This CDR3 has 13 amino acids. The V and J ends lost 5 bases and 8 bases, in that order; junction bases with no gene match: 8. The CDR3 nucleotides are TGTGCCAGCAGCGAGACAGGGCTGGAGGGCTACACCTTC. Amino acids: CASSETGLEGYTF. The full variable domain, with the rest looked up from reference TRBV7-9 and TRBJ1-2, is DTGVSQNPRHKITKRGQNVTFRCDPISEHNRLYWYRQTLGQGPEFLTYFQNEAQLEKSRLLSDRFSAERPKGSFSTLEIQRTEQGDSAMYLCASSETGLEGYTFGSGTRLTVV.

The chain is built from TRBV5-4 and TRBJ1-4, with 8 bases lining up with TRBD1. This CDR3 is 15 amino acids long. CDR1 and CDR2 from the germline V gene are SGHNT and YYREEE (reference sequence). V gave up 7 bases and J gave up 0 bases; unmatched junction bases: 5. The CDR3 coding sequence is TGTGCCAGCCGAGGACAGGGATCAACTAATGAAAAACTGTTTTTT. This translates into CASRGQGSTNEKLFF.

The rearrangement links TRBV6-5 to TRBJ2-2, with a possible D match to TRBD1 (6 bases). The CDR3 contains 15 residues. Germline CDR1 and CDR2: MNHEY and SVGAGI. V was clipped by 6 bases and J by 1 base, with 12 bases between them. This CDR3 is CASRVQGLNTGELFF. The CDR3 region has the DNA TGTGCCAGCAGAGTCCAGGGGTTGAACACCGGGGAGCTGTTTTTT.

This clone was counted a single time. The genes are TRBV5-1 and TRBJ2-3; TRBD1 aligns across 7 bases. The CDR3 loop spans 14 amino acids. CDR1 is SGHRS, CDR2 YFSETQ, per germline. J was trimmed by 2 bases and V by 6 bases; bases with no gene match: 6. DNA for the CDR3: TGCGCCAGCAACACAGGGGTTTACACAGATACGCAGTATTTT. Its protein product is CASNTGVYTDTQYF.

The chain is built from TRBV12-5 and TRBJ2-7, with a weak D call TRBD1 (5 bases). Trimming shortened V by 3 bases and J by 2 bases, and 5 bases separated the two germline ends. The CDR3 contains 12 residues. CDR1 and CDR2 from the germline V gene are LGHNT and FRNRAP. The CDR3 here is CASGLQAYEQYF. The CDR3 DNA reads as TGTGCTAGTGGTTTACAGGCCTACGAGCAGTACTTC.

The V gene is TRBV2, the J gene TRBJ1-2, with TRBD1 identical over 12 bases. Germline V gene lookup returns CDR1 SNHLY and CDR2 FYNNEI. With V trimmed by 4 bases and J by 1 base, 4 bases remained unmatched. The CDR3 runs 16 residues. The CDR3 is CASSAGTGGSNYGYTF. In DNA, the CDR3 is TGTGCCAGCAGTGCCGGGACAGGGGGCAGTAACTATGGCTACACCTTC.

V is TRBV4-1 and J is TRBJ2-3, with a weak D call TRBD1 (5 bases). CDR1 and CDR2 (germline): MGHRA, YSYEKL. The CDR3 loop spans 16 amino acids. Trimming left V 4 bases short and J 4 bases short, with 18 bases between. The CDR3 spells CASSLLFRQGADTQYF. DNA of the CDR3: TGCGCCAGCAGCCTGTTGTTCCGTCAGGGCGCAGATACGCAGTATTTT.

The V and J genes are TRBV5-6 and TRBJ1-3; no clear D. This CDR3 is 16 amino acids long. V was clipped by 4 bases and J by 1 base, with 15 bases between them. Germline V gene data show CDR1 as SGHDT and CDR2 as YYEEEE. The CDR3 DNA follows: TGTGCCAGCAGCCCCCAACGAGGGATTTCTGGAAACACCATATATTTT. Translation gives CASSPQRGISGNTIYF.

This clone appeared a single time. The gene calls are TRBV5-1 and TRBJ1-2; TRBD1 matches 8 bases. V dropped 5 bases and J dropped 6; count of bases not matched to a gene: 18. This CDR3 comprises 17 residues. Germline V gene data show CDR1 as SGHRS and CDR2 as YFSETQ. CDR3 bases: TGCGCCAGCAGTTCGAGCCTGCCGGGACAGGATGGGGATGGCTACACCTTC. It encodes CASSSSLPGQDGDGYTF. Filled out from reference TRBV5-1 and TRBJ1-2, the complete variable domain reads KAGVTQTPRYLIKTRGQQVTLSCSPISGHRSVSWYQQTPGQGLQFLFEYFSETQRNKGNFPGRFSGRQFSNSRSEMNVSTLELGDSALYLCASSSSLPGQDGDGYTFGSGTRLTVV.

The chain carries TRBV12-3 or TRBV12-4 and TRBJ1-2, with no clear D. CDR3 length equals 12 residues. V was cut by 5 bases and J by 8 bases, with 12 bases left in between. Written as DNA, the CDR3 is TGTGCCAGCAGTGCGGGAAAGGACGGCTACACCTTC. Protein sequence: CASSAGKDGYTF.

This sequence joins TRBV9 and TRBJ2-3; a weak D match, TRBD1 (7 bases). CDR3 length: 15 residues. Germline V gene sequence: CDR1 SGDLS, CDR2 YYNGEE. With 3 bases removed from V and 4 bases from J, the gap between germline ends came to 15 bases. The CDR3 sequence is CASSAAGTVSDTQYF. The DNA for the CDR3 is TGTGCCAGCAGCGCCGCGGGGACAGTTTCAGATACGCAGTATTTT.

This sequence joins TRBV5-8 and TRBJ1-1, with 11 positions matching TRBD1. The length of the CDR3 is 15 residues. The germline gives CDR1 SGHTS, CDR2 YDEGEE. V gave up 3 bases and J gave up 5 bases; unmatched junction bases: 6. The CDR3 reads CASSYGQGAWTEAFF. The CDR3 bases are TGTGCCAGCAGCTACGGACAGGGGGCTTGGACTGAAGCTTTCTTT.

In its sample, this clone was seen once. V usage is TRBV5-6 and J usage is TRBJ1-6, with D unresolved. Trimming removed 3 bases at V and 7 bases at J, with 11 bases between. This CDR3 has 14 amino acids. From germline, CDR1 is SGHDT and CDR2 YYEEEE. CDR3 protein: CASSSGIRNSPLHF. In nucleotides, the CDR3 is TGTGCCAGCAGCTCCGGGATCAGGAATTCACCCCTCCACTTT.

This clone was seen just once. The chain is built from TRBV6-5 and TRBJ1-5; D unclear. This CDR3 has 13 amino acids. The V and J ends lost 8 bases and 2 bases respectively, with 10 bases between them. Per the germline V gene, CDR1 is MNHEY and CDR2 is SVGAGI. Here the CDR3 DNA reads TGTGCCAGCGGGAGATTGGGCAATCAGCCCCAGCATTTT. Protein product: CASGRLGNQPQHF.

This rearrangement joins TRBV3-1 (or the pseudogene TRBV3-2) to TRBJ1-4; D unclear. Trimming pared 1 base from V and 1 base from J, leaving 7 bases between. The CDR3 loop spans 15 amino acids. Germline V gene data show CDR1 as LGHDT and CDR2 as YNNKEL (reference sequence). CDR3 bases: TGTGCCAGCAGCCAAGTAAGAGAAACTAATGAAAAACTGTTTTTT. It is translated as CASSQVRETNEKLFF.

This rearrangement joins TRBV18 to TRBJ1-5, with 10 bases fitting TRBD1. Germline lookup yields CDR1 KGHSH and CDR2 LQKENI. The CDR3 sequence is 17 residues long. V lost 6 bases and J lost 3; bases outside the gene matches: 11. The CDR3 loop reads CASSQQPGQGTNQPQHF. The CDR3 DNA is TGTGCCAGCTCCCAACAACCGGGACAGGGGACCAATCAGCCCCAGCATTTT. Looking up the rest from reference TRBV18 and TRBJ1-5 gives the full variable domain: NAGVMQNPRHLVRRRGQEARLRCSPMKGHSHVYWYRQLPEEGLKFMVYLQKENIIDESGMPKERFSAEFPKEGPSILRIQQVVRGDSAAYFCASSQQPGQGTNQPQHFGDGTRLSIL.

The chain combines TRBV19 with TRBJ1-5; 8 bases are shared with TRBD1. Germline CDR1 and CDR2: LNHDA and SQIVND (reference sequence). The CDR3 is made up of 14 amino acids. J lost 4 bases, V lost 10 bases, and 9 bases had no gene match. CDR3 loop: CAIDADRANQPQHF. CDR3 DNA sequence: TGTGCCATCGATGCGGACAGGGCAAATCAGCCCCAGCATTTT.

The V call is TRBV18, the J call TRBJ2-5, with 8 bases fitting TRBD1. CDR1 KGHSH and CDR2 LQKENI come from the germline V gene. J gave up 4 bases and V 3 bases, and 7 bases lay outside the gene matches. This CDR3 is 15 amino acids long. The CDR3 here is CASSPIQGTGETQYF. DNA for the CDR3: TGTGCCAGCTCACCGATCCAGGGGACAGGAGAGACCCAGTACTTC.

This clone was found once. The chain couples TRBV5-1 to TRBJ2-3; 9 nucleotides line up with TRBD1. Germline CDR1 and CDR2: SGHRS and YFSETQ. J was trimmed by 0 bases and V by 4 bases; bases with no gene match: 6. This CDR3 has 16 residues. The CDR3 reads CASSLWGQGSTDTQYF. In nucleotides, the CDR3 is TGCGCCAGCAGCCTTTGGGGACAGGGAAGCACAGATACGCAGTATTTT.